The 22 T cell receptor beta chains given below trace back to one sample, sequenced in a study of early T cells in non-severe SARS-CoV-2 infection. TCRdb re-analysed the 5' RACE reads in MiXCR, keeping a single row per CDR3 protein. The table lists 55,000 to 85,000 distinct CDR3 sequences, approximately 15% of them singletons. What was sequenced was whole blood. The receptors shown here come from an adult who was a healthcare worker with PCR-confirmed SARS-CoV-2 infection or an uninfected control (not recorded which).

V usage is TRBV5-1 and J usage is TRBJ2-5, with a possible D match to TRBD1 (5 bases). Germline V gene sequence: CDR1 SGHRS, CDR2 YFSETQ. The V end lost 3 bases, the J end lost 0 bases, and 12 bases lay between the germline ends. The CDR3 totals 15 residues. The chain's CDR3 is CASSSIGAYQETQYF. The CDR3 DNA reads as TGCGCCAGCAGCTCCATTGGGGCGTACCAAGAGACCCAGTACTTC.

The gene calls are TRBV5-1 and TRBJ1-6, with 8 bases aligning to TRBD1. V was pared by 4 bases and J by 1 base, with 4 bases of the junction left unmatched. Per the germline V gene, CDR1 is SGHRS and CDR2 is YFSETQ. The CDR3 covers 16 residues. DNA for the CDR3: TGCGCCAGCAGCCAACAGGGGGTATCCTATAATTCACCCCTCCACTTT. Its translation: CASSQQGVSYNSPLHF.

As for this clonotype: The CDR3 carries no conserved terminal phenylalanine or tryptophan, so it likely arises from a read error. V is TRBV4-1 and J is TRBJ2-7; D assignment may be TRBD1 or TRBD2 (5 bases each). CDR3 size: 14 residues. V lost 1 base to trimming and J lost 3 bases, with 10 bases between them. The germline gives CDR1 MGHRA, CDR2 YSYEKL. The CDR3 here is CASSQAGPGYEQYS. The CDR3 region has the DNA TGCGCCAGCAGCCAAGCGGGGCCGGGCTACGAGCAGTACTCC.

The V gene is TRBV29-1, the J gene TRBJ1-3, with D possibly TRBD1 on 6 matching bases. The germline gives CDR1 SQVTM, CDR2 ANQGSEA. The CDR3 has 14 residues. Trimming pared 2 bases from V and 2 bases from J, leaving 10 bases between. The CDR3 reads CSVEFAGAGNTIYF. The CDR3 nucleotides read TGCAGCGTTGAATTTGCAGGGGCTGGAAACACCATATATTTT. The complete variable domain, with remaining parts taken from reference TRBV29-1 and TRBJ1-3, reads SAVISQKPSRDICQRGTSLTIQCQVDSQVTMMFWYRQQPGQSLTLIATANQGSEATYESGFVIDKFPISRPNLTFSTLTVSNMSPEDSSIYLCSVEFAGAGNTIYFGEGSWLTVV.

This chain links TRBV5-1 with TRBJ2-7; TRBD1 matches at 8 bases. V gave up 2 bases and J gave up 2 bases; unmatched junction bases: 6. There are 15 residues in the CDR3. Germline V gene lookup returns CDR1 SGHRS and CDR2 YFSETQ. The CDR3 DNA is TGCGCCAGCAGCTTTCGGACAGGGCCGACCTACGAGCAGTACTTC. The encoded protein is CASSFRTGPTYEQYF.

The V and J genes are TRBV20-1 and TRBJ1-5; TRBD1 aligns across 11 bases. This CDR3 is built from 16 residues. Trimming at V came to 6 bases and at J to 0 bases, leaving 7 bases not matched to a gene. The germline CDR1 and CDR2 sequences are DFQATT and SNEGSKA (reference sequence). The CDR3 here is CSARTGGVYSNQPQHF. Here the CDR3 DNA reads TGCAGTGCGAGGACAGGGGGCGTTTATAGCAATCAGCCCCAGCATTTT.

This clonotype was recorded many times. The chain combines TRBV6-5 with TRBJ2-1; 13 nucleotides line up with TRBD2. The CDR3 runs 14 residues. With V trimmed by 8 bases and J by 10 bases, 8 bases remained unmatched. Germline V gene sequence: CDR1 MNHEY, CDR2 SVGAGI. CDR3 in amino acids: CASRRLAGGEEQFF. CDR3 in DNA: TGTGCCAGCCGCAGACTAGCGGGGGGCGAGGAGCAGTTCTTC.

V and J are TRBV7-8 and TRBJ1-3; no clear D. The V gene's germline CDR1 is SGHVS and CDR2 FQNEAQ. The V end was cut by 1 base, the J end by 0 bases, with 10 bases between. CDR3 length equals 16 residues. The CDR3 DNA follows: TGTGCCAGCAGCTTAGGGGTCTTCACCTCTGGAAACACCATATATTTT. Protein sequence: CASSLGVFTSGNTIYF. Based on the CDR3 plus reference TRBV7-8 and TRBJ1-3, the full variable domain is GAGVSQSPRYKVAKRGQDVALRCDPISGHVSLFWYQQALGQGPEFLTYFQNEAQLDKSGLPSDRFFAERPEGSVSTLKIQRTQQEDSAVYLCASSLGVFTSGNTIYFGEGSWLTVV.

The chain couples TRBV19 to TRBJ1-5, with 7 nucleotides matching TRBD1. The V gene's germline CDR1 is LNHDA and CDR2 SQIVND (reference sequence). The CDR3 extends over 15 amino acids. The V segment lost 6 bases and the J segment 3 bases; nucleotides outside the gene matches: 8. CDR3: CASRSQGQPNQPQHF. In DNA form, the CDR3 reads TGTGCCAGTAGGTCCCAGGGACAGCCCAATCAGCCCCAGCATTTT.

This sequence joins TRBV6-2 or TRBV6-3 and TRBJ1-2; no reliable D call. Germline CDR1 reads MNHEY; CDR2 reads SVGEGT. Trimming cost V 11 bases and J 1 base, with 5 bases left between them. There are 10 residues in the CDR3. The DNA for the CDR3 is TGTGCCGCCGGTAACTATGGCTACACCTTC. This sequence encodes CAAGNYGYTF.

This clonotype was seen only a few times. The chain carries TRBV7-2 and TRBJ2-5, with TRBD1 identical over 9 bases. This CDR3 comprises 14 residues. Per germline, CDR1 SGHTA and CDR2 FQGNSA. Germline trimming cut 7 bases from V and 3 bases from J; bases unmatched to any gene: 6. For the CDR3, the DNA is TGTGCCAGCACTCTTGGGACAGGGAAAGAGACCCAGTACTTC. Residues: CASTLGTGKETQYF.

This clonotype was seen repeatedly, ten times or more. The rearrangement links TRBV19 to TRBJ2-2; D call uncertain. Trimming took 3 bases from V and 6 from J, leaving 8 bases between them. The CDR3 sequence is 13 residues long. Germline assignment: CDR1 LNHDA and CDR2 SQIVND (reference sequence). CDR3 bases: TGTGCCAGTAGTATGCCTAGTCCCGGGGAGCTGTTTTTT. Its translation: CASSMPSPGELFF.

Many counts were recorded for this clonotype. The rearrangement links TRBV29-1 to TRBJ2-7; the D gene is possibly TRBD1 (5 bases). The V gene lost 6 bases and the J gene lost 1 base, with 10 bases spanning the gap. There are 12 residues in the CDR3. Germline V gene sequence: CDR1 SQVTM, CDR2 ANQGSEA. The CDR3, as DNA: TGCAGCGTGGCGACAGCGTCCTACGAGCAGTACTTC. It is translated as CSVATASYEQYF.

The chain employs TRBV6-6 and TRBJ1-1; 9 nucleotides line up with TRBD1. Germline trimming cut 0 bases from V and 6 bases from J; bases unmatched to any gene: 5. Germline V lookup: CDR1 MNHNY, CDR2 SVGAGI (reference sequence). CDR3 length: 15 residues. The CDR3 bases are TGTGCCAGCAGTTACTCGAGACAGGGGGAATCTGAAGCTTTCTTT. Translating gives CASSYSRQGESEAFF.

This clonotype was seen more than once but under ten times. This sequence joins TRBV29-1 and TRBJ2-1, with 12 bases fitting TRBD2. The CDR3 extends over 17 amino acids. Germline-derived CDR1 and CDR2 are SQVTM and ANQGSEA. With V trimmed by 3 bases and J by 3 bases, 9 bases remained unmatched. CDR3 in amino acids: CSVDLAGGTVGYNEQFF. The CDR3 nucleotides are TGCAGCGTTGACCTAGCGGGGGGGACAGTGGGCTACAATGAGCAGTTCTTC.

V is TRBV5-1 and J is TRBJ2-7; D remains ambiguous. V shed 4 bases and J shed 4 bases, with 12 bases lying between them. In germline, CDR1 is SGHRS, CDR2 YFSETQ. This CDR3 is 13 amino acids long. This CDR3 reads CASSEPGPYEQYF. DNA of the CDR3: TGCGCCAGCAGCGAACCGGGTCCGTACGAGCAGTACTTC.

The chain has TRBV21-1 and TRBJ1-6; the table's D gene call, TRBD1, was not cross checked with the DNA. TRBV21-1 is deemed a pseudogene. The CDR3 totals 19 residues. In nucleotides, the CDR3 is TGTGCCAGCAGCAAAGTACGCCAGACCACGGGACAGGGTGAAGGAGTTGTCCACTTT. Translated, it gives CASSKVRQTTGQGEGVVHF.

This chain uses TRBV7-2 with TRBJ2-1; D is possibly TRBD1 (5 bases). Germline-derived CDR1 and CDR2 are SGHTA and FQGNSA. V was pared by 3 bases and J by 9 bases, with 18 bases between. This CDR3 is built from 15 residues. CDR3 nucleotides: TGTGCCAGCAGCTTCGCTCGGCAGGGTGGTAGTGAGCAGTTCTTC. Translation: CASSFARQGGSEQFF.

The rearrangement uses TRBV15 and TRBJ2-7; 7 positions agree with TRBD1. The CDR3 consists of 12 residues. The junction had 4 bases not matched to a gene; V was cut back by 7 bases and J by 4 bases. From germline, CDR1 is LNHNV and CDR2 YYDKDF (reference sequence). The CDR3 loop is CATNNRGYEQYF. In DNA, the CDR3 is TGTGCCACCAACAACAGGGGTTACGAGCAGTACTTC.

This clonotype was detected a few times. V gene TRBV6-6 combines with J gene TRBJ1-2; D remains ambiguous. This CDR3 is built from 13 residues. V lost 7 bases and J lost 6, with 15 bases in between. Germline V lookup: CDR1 MNHNY, CDR2 SVGAGI (reference sequence). Here the CDR3 reads CASIPQGRDGYTF. CDR3 nucleotide sequence: TGTGCCAGCATCCCCCAAGGAAGGGATGGCTACACCTTC.

There are a few counts of this clonotype. The chain employs TRBV3-1 and TRBJ2-1; 8 positions match TRBD1. CDR3 length equals 12 residues. Germline CDR1 is LGHDT and CDR2 is YNNKEL (reference sequence). V lost 4 bases, J lost 12 bases, and 5 bases stayed unmatched. The CDR3 reads CASSLAGTGQFF. The CDR3 nucleotides read TGTGCCAGCAGCCTCGCGGGGACAGGGCAGTTCTTC.

The V gene is TRBV20-1, the J gene TRBJ2-7; 7 bases align to TRBD1. Trimming at V came to 4 bases and at J to 2 bases, leaving 2 bases not matched to a gene. Germline V lookup: CDR1 DFQATT, CDR2 SNEGSKA (reference sequence). The CDR3 has 12 residues. CDR3 DNA sequence: TGCAGTGCTACCGGGACAGCCTACGAGCAGTACTTC. It translates to CSATGTAYEQYF.